This T cell receptor beta chain emerged from a study of T cell responses to AZD1222 COVID-19 vaccine. Broader study findings: Clonal diversity was possibly underestimated, and white British individuals and females predominated among donors. None of the repertoires were sampled until the peak T cell response had passed.

Sequencing used immunoSEQ multiplex PCR; TCRdb keeps in-frame clones, though not all of them. The sample holds roughly 120,000 clones; 87% are singletons and the top ten take 4.4%. Details on this clone: Its antigen is not identified.

Pooling covered second doses at about 4 or about 12 weeks. The CDR3 loop spans 14 amino acids. Germline V gene data show CDR1 as SGDLS and CDR2 as YYNGEE. V lost 0 bases to trimming and J lost 1 base, with 7 bases between them. The sequencing used peripheral blood, collected 28 days after the second AZD1222 dose. This TCR was recovered from an adult who received the AZD1222 COVID-19 vaccine. V is TRBV9 and J is TRBJ1-1; D remains unclear. The CDR3 bases are TGTGCCAGCAGCGTAGTTGAAGGGAACACTGAAGCTTTCTTT. Its protein is CASSVVEGNTEAFF.